A selection of T cell receptor beta chains follows, all from one sample in a study of cytomegalovirus exposure and HLA in healthy donors. Generated by immunoSEQ multiplex PCR, the TCRdb table keeps only in-frame clones and is missing some. Among roughly 100,000 clones listed, 75% to 85% were seen once. Sequenced sample: PBMCs. The receptors stem from a man under 40 in good health and CMV-seronegative. CDR3s include the opening cysteine and the closing phenylalanine or tryptophan. A D gene is named only where the DNA matches it firmly. Where a row states a size, it is once, few, many or the class of an expanded clone; other rows omit it.

v_call,cdr3_length,clone_size,j_call,d_call,cdr3_aa,cdr3_nt
TRBV30,16,-,TRBJ2-4,TRBD2,CAPIAGGFIAKNIQYF,TGTGCTCCTATCGCGGGAGGCTTTATAGCCAAAAACATTCAGTACTTC
TRBV7-2,13,-,TRBJ1-5,-,CASSSTGDQPQHF,TGTGCCAGCAGCTCAACCGGGGATCAGCCCCAGCATTTT
TRBV2,15,few,TRBJ2-7,TRBD1,CASRYPWTGAYEQYF,TGTGCCAGCAGGTACCCATGGACAGGAGCCTACGAGCAGTACTTC
TRBV4-2,17,-,TRBJ2-3,-,CASSQQRGGPSTDTQYF,TGTGCCAGCAGCCAGCAGCGAGGGGGTCCTAGCACAGATACGCAGTATTTT
TRBV6-1,15,few,TRBJ1-2,-,CASSEFGGTNYGYTF,TGTGCCAGCAGTGAATTTGGGGGGACTAACTATGGCTACACCTTC
TRBV4-1,12,-,TRBJ1-1,-,CASRAGGAGAFF,TGCGCCAGCAGGGCGGGGGGCGCCGGGGCTTTCTTT
TRBV29-1,17,-,TRBJ2-2,TRBD2,CSVRLGRGGHWSGELFF,TGCAGCGTTCGGTTGGGGCGGGGGGGCCATTGGTCCGGGGAGCTGTTTTTT
TRBV4-1,13,once,TRBJ1-5,TRBD1,CASARGHRQPQHF,TGCGCCAGCGCGAGGGGGCATAGGCAGCCCCAGCATTTT
TRBV4-1,13,once,TRBJ1-1,TRBD1,CASSRQGHTEAFF,TGCGCCAGCAGTAGACAGGGACACACTGAAGCTTTCTTT
TRBV6-6,16,-,TRBJ2-7,TRBD1,CASRPTTGTATYEQYF,TGTGCCAGCAGGCCTACGACCGGGACAGCCACCTACGAGCAGTACTTC
TRBV27,14,few,TRBJ1-2,-,CASSPLGQIYGYTF,TGTGCCAGCAGTCCCCTTGGACAGATTTATGGCTACACCTTC
TRBV4-1,19,-,TRBJ1-1,TRBD1,CASSQSADRGQILNTEAFF,TGCGCCAGCAGCCAATCCGCGGACAGGGGGCAGATCCTTAACACTGAAGCTTTCTTT
TRBV5-1,18,-,TRBJ1-1,-,CASSLEPGQPEGNTEAFF,TGCGCCAGCAGCCTGGAACCTGGACAGCCCGAGGGGAACACTGAAGCTTTCTTT
TRBV14,19,-,TRBJ1-2,-,CASSQGRATARQQFYGYTF,TGTGCCAGCAGCCAAGGACGCGCAACCGCAAGACAGCAGTTCTATGGCTACACCTTC
TRBV6-5,13,-,TRBJ2-5,TRBD1,CASRRQGRETQYF,TGTGCCAGCAGAAGACAGGGAAGGGAGACCCAGTACTTC
TRBV5-1,16,-,TRBJ2-5,TRBD1,CASSSGHSTGGETQYF,TGCGCCAGCAGCTCCGGGCACTCGACAGGGGGGGAGACCCAGTACTTC
TRBV19,14,-,TRBJ1-1,-,CASSKRPQNTEAFF,TGTGCCAGTTCAAAGAGGCCTCAGAACACTGAAGCTTTCTTT
TRBV28,15,-,TRBJ2-7,TRBD1,CASTQRDRENYEQYF,TGTGCCAGCACCCAAAGGGACAGGGAAAACTACGAGCAGTACTTC
TRBV19,15,-,TRBJ1-4,-,CASSIRMETNEKLFF,TGTGCCAGTAGTATAAGGATGGAGACTAATGAAAAACTGTTTTTT
TRBV2,15,-,TRBJ2-3,TRBD2,CASRGTSGRVDTQYF,TGTGCCAGCAGGGGGACTAGCGGGAGAGTAGATACGCAGTATTTT
TRBV7-9,12,-,TRBJ2-1,TRBD2,CSSRSLGGLDFF,TGTTCCAGCAGATCGCTGGGGGGACTAGACTTCTTC
TRBV19,16,-,TRBJ2-3,-,CASSEGGGPSTDTQYF,TGTGCCAGTAGTGAGGGCGGAGGCCCTAGCACAGATACGCAGTATTTT
TRBV4-1,16,few,TRBJ2-1,TRBD2,CASSQDSLAGYNEQFF,TGCGCCAGCAGCCAAGATTCACTAGCGGGGTACAATGAGCAGTTCTTC
TRBV11-3,15,few,TRBJ1-5,TRBD1,CASSLGTGGFQPQHF,TGTGCCAGCAGCTTAGGGACAGGGGGCTTTCAGCCCCAGCATTTT
TRBV9,15,-,TRBJ2-5,TRBD1,CANSVDRGAWETQYF,TGTGCCAACAGCGTAGACAGGGGGGCTTGGGAGACCCAGTACTTC
TRBV25-1,18,-,TRBJ2-3,-,CASSESRRRPTSTDTQYF,TGTGCCAGCAGTGAATCTAGGCGGAGACCGACTAGCACAGATACGCAGTATTTT
TRBV5-1,14,-,TRBJ1-5,-,CASSTDGGGQPQHF,TGCGCCAGCAGCACCGACGGGGGAGGACAGCCCCAGCATTTT
TRBV30,13,-,TRBJ1-2,-,CAWSVQGGYGYTF,TGTGCCTGGAGTGTTCAGGGTGGCTATGGCTACACCTTC
TRBV18,15,once,TRBJ2-7,-,CASSPRPGAAYEQYF,TGTGCCAGCTCACCACGCCCGGGAGCCGCGTACGAGCAGTACTTC
TRBV6-6,15,few,TRBJ1-1,TRBD1,CASSYLTGANTEAFF,TGTGCCAGCAGTTACTTGACAGGGGCCAACACTGAAGCTTTCTTT
TRBV30,13,-,TRBJ2-3,TRBD2,CAWKRGGTDTQYF,TGTGCCTGGAAGCGGGGGGGCACAGATACGCAGTATTTT
TRBV5-1,14,-,TRBJ1-3,TRBD1,CASSPGTGENTIYF,TGCGCCAGCAGCCCAGGGACAGGGGAAAACACCATATATTTT
TRBV2,14,-,TRBJ1-2,-,CASSAEHYNYGYTF,TGTGCCAGCAGTGCGGAGCACTATAACTATGGCTACACCTTC
TRBV6-6,16,few,TRBJ2-7,-,CASSSPHSGGAYEQYF,TGTGCCAGCAGTAGCCCCCACTCCGGTGGAGCCTACGAGCAGTACTTC
TRBV5-1,15,-,TRBJ2-5,-,CASSLTGAGQETQYF,TGCGCCAGCAGCTTGACCGGGGCGGGGCAAGAGACCCAGTACTTC
TRBV9,15,-,TRBJ2-2,-,CASSVASEPTGELFF,TGTGCCAGCAGCGTTGCCTCCGAGCCCACCGGGGAGCTGTTTTTT
TRBV28,16,few,TRBJ2-1,TRBD2,CASSTWTSMGFNEQFF,TGTGCCAGCAGCACATGGACTAGTATGGGCTTCAATGAGCAGTTCTTC
TRBV7-8,16,once,TRBJ2-7,TRBD1,CASSQRPGTGAYEQYF,TGTGCCAGCAGCCAGAGACCCGGGACAGGGGCGTACGAGCAGTACTTC